The clone carrying this T cell receptor (beta chain) was observed a handful of times. The PCR contained 60 Vbeta and 13 Jbeta primers. Assay used: immunoSEQ multiplex PCR; TCRdb lists only in-frame clones, some missing. Here the sample spans 87,000 or so clones, around 8% being singletons. The CDR3 extends over 16 amino acids. V trimming: 0 bases; J trimming: 5 bases; junction bases outside the gene matches: 6. Germline values: CDR1 GTSNPN, CDR2 SVGIG (reference sequence). The data stem from a study of cytomegalovirus exposure and HLA in healthy donors. The clonotype originates from a man aged 50 or older in good health and CMV-seronegative. The source material was PBMCs. V gene TRBV30 combines with J gene TRBJ2-2, with 10 bases fitting TRBD1. The CDR3 sequence: CAWSVHRTGGTGELFF. The CDR3 region has the DNA TGTGCCTGGAGTGTACACAGGACAGGGGGAACCGGGGAGCTGTTTTTT.